Below are 20 T cell receptor beta chains sequenced from a single sample in a study of blood T cell repertoires in COVID-19. TCRdb's table, derived via immunoSEQ multiplex PCR, lists solely in-frame clones and lacks some. The sample holds approximately 200,000 clones, less than 85% seen once. The specimen was PBMCs or T cells enriched from blood (not recorded which). These receptors all come from a man aged 40-49 years who had recovered from COVID-19.

V is TRBV6-5 and J is TRBJ2-2; TRBD1 agrees at 7 bases. Germline-derived CDR1 and CDR2 are MNHEY and SVGAGI. The CDR3 is 15 residues long. V lost 8 bases, J lost 0 bases, and 6 bases stayed unmatched. Written as DNA, the CDR3 is TGTGCCAGCCTCCCGGGGACAGCGAACACCGGGGAGCTGTTTTTT. This translates into CASLPGTANTGELFF.

This rearrangement joins TRBV19 to TRBJ1-1; D is undetermined. The CDR3 has 12 residues. CDR1 and CDR2 (germline): LNHDA, SQIVND (reference sequence). Trimming shortened V by 3 bases and J by 10 bases, and 12 bases separated the two germline ends. The CDR3 loop reads CASSIEGSRAFF. CDR3 bases: TGTGCCAGTAGTATTGAGGGTTCGCGAGCTTTCTTT.

This sequence joins TRBV15 and TRBJ1-3, with D unclear. Trimming cost V 1 base and J 0 bases, with 7 bases left between them. Looked up from germline, CDR1 is LNHNV and CDR2 is YYDKDF (reference sequence). The CDR3 runs to 15 residues. CDR3 nucleotides: TGTGCCACCAGCAGAGTAGGAGACTCTGGAAACACCATATATTTT. Translating it yields CATSRVGDSGNTIYF.

The V gene is TRBV9, the J gene TRBJ2-2, with D possibly TRBD1 on 7 matching bases. Germline V gene sequence: CDR1 SGDLS, CDR2 YYNGEE. V lost 4 bases and J 5 bases, leaving 18 bases between the germline ends. The CDR3 extends over 16 amino acids. The DNA of the CDR3 is TGTGCCAGCAGCCCTCAGACAGGGAGGCGGACCGGGGAGCTGTTTTTT. Amino acids: CASSPQTGRRTGELFF.

This clone was seen once. V gene TRBV7-9 combines with J gene TRBJ2-7; a possible D gene is TRBD1 (6 bases). Trimming cost V 2 bases and J 3 bases, with 20 bases left between them. Germline values: CDR1 SEHNR, CDR2 FQNEAQ (reference sequence). The CDR3 consists of 17 residues. The CDR3 region has the DNA TGTGCCAGCAGCTTATACGGACCGAACAGGGCCGGCTACGAGCAGTACTTC. Encoded protein: CASSLYGPNRAGYEQYF.

This clone was counted once. The chain carries TRBV4-3 and TRBJ2-1; possibly TRBD2 for D (6 bases). Trimming shortened V by 0 bases and J by 8 bases, and 14 bases separated the two germline ends. Germline loops: CDR1 LGHNA, CDR2 YSLEER. This CDR3 region has 15 residues. CDR3 DNA sequence: TGCGCCAGCAGCCAAGACATGACTAGTAGCGATGAGCAGTTCTTC. As protein: CASSQDMTSSDEQFF.

This chain joins TRBV10-3 and TRBJ1-5; D gene unclear. Germline assignment: CDR1 ENHRY and CDR2 SYGVKD. V lost 3 bases and J 1 base, leaving 10 bases between the germline ends. The CDR3 sequence is 15 residues long. The CDR3 coding sequence is TGTGCCATCAGTGACACTACTGGGAGCAATCAGCCCCAGCATTTT. Its translation: CAISDTTGSNQPQHF.

The J gene is TRBJ2-7, the V gene TRBV7-2, with 8 bases fitting TRBD1. CDR1 and CDR2 (germline): SGHTA, FQGNSA. The V segment lost 1 base and the J segment 6 bases; nucleotides outside the gene matches: 8. This CDR3 comprises 15 residues. This CDR3 is CASSLDRGKISEQYF. DNA for the CDR3: TGTGCCAGCAGCTTAGACAGGGGGAAGATAAGCGAGCAGTACTTC.

The chain links TRBV7-2 to TRBJ2-1; 10 nucleotides match TRBD1. In germline, CDR1 is SGHTA, CDR2 FQGNSA. The CDR3 has 16 amino acids. V dropped 6 bases and J dropped 3; count of bases not matched to a gene: 8. In nucleotides, the CDR3 is TGTGCCAGCAGTCCAACGGGACAGGGGCTCTACAATGAGCAGTTCTTC. Protein product: CASSPTGQGLYNEQFF.

This chain uses TRBV6-5 with TRBJ2-1; 9 bases agree with TRBD2. V trimming: 6 bases; J trimming: 5 bases; junction bases outside the gene matches: 8. The germline V gene encodes CDR1 MNHEY and CDR2 SVGAGI. This CDR3 is built from 15 residues. The CDR3 protein is CASSRASGANNEQFF. The CDR3 coding sequence is TGTGCCAGCAGCCGGGCTAGCGGGGCTAACAATGAGCAGTTCTTC.

V is TRBV19 and J is TRBJ1-1, with 9 positions matching TRBD1. Trimming took 4 bases from V and 4 from J; bases not matched to a gene: 1. From germline, CDR1 is LNHDA and CDR2 SQIVND (reference sequence). The length of the CDR3 is 13 residues. The chain's CDR3 is CASSTGQGTEAFF. CDR3 nucleotides: TGTGCCAGTAGTACGGGACAGGGCACTGAAGCTTTCTTT.

The chain employs TRBV30 and TRBJ2-7, with D perhaps TRBD1 (5 bases). V dropped 1 base and J dropped 4 bases, with 8 bases sitting between them. Germline V lookup: CDR1 GTSNPN, CDR2 SVGIG (reference sequence). The CDR3 runs to 12 residues. The CDR3 sequence: CAWSGDRYEQYF. The CDR3, as DNA: TGTGCCTGGAGTGGCGACAGATACGAGCAGTACTTC. The whole variable domain, remainder taken from reference TRBV30 and TRBJ2-7, is SQTIHQWPATLVQPVGSPLSLECTVEGTSNPNLYWYRQAAGRGLQLLFYSVGIGQISSEVPQNLSASRPQDRQFILSSKKLLLSDSGFYLCAWSGDRYEQYFGPGTRLTVT.

CDR3 region: CASRPEEGGTEAFF. CDR3 bases: TGCGCCAGCAGGCCGGAGGAGGGTGGCACTGAAGCTTTCTTT. The chain is built from TRBV5-1 and TRBJ1-1; D remains unclear. CDR1 and CDR2 from the germline V gene are SGHRS and YFSETQ. The CDR3 extends over 14 amino acids. V shed 5 bases and J shed 4 bases, with 15 bases lying between them.

The chain recombines TRBV6-1 with TRBJ2-7, with D possibly matching TRBD2 (6 bases). CDR3 size: 14 residues. Germline-derived CDR1 and CDR2 are MNHNS and SASEGT. V was pared by 2 bases and J by 3 bases, with 11 bases between. CDR3 residues: CASSESRGNYEQYF. The CDR3 coding sequence is TGTGCCAGCAGTGAATCGCGGGGCAACTACGAGCAGTACTTC.

The chain is built from TRBV29-1 and TRBJ2-3; no clear D. Germline V gene data show CDR1 as SQVTM and CDR2 as ANQGSEA. Trimming removed 4 bases from V and 0 bases from J, with 8 bases in between. The CDR3 runs 13 residues. The CDR3 reads CSVGLPSTDTQYF. CDR3 nucleotide sequence: TGCAGCGTTGGTCTCCCTAGCACAGATACGCAGTATTTT.

The chain employs TRBV11-3 and TRBJ2-1; the D is unclear. V lost 2 bases to trimming and J lost 0 bases, with 5 bases between them. There are 14 residues in the CDR3. The germline V gene encodes CDR1 SGHNT and CDR2 YENEEA. The CDR3 is CASSLPGSYNEQFF. The CDR3 coding sequence is TGTGCCAGCAGCTTACCGGGCTCCTACAATGAGCAGTTCTTC. Together with reference TRBV11-3 and TRBJ2-1, the CDR3 gives the full variable domain: EAGVVQSPRYKIIEKKQPVAFWCNPISGHNTLYWYLQNLGQGPELLIRYENEEAVDDSQLPKDRFSAERLKGVDSTLKIQPAELGDSAVYLCASSLPGSYNEQFFGPGTRLTVL.

In this sample, this clone turned up once. The V and J genes are TRBV20-1 and TRBJ2-3, with 10 bases lining up with TRBD1. Germline V gene data show CDR1 as DFQATT and CDR2 as SNEGSKA (reference sequence). CDR3 size: 14 residues. J gave up 4 bases and V 3 bases, and 4 bases lay outside the gene matches. The CDR3: CSASDRGRADTQYF. CDR3 bases: TGCAGTGCTAGTGACAGGGGGCGTGCAGATACGCAGTATTTT.

This chain connects TRBV11-3 to TRBJ2-3; TRBD2 aligns across 11 bases. The CDR3 is made up of 16 amino acids. After removal of 5 bases from V and 4 bases from J, the junction contained 8 bases not matched to a gene. Germline V gives CDR1 SGHNT, CDR2 YENEEA. The chain's CDR3 is CASSQYKGLAADTQYF. The CDR3 coding sequence is TGTGCCAGCAGCCAATACAAGGGACTAGCGGCAGATACGCAGTATTTT.

The chain combines TRBV11-2 with TRBJ2-7; D unresolved. The V gene lost 1 base and the J gene lost 5 bases, with 12 bases spanning the gap. Germline lookup yields CDR1 SGHAT and CDR2 FQNNGV. The CDR3 totals 14 residues. The CDR3 region is CASSLASREDEQYF. DNA for the CDR3: TGTGCCAGCAGCTTAGCGAGTAGAGAGGACGAGCAGTACTTC.

This sequence joins TRBV2 and TRBJ1-3; D is unresolved. V lost 11 bases and J 1 base, leaving 9 bases between the germline ends. This CDR3 is built from 12 residues. CDR1 and CDR2 (germline): SNHLY, FYNNEI. This CDR3 reads CAGSESGNTIYF. CDR3 DNA sequence: TGTGCCGGCTCGGAGTCTGGAAACACCATATATTTT.